What follows describes a single T cell receptor beta chain. What antigen it recognizes has not been identified. Qualities for individual bases were not recorded, and no much larger clone is one base off. The data were taken from a study of identical twins (dated by TCRdb to 2016 to 2017). Looking at the study overall: To test whether fetal clonotypes persist, the study used deep sequencing on TCR alpha and beta repertoires from monozygotic twins, unrelated adults of various ages, and cord blood. To rule out contamination, replicate twin experiments were performed at different times with different library preparation protocols.

Findings and caveats that apply to the study as a whole: Compared with coincidental sharing between unrelated individuals, an excess of low generation-probability sequences was observed among out-of-frame TCR alpha sequences shared between twins. Zero-insertion analyses could be partly confounded by invariant T cells such as MAIT and iNKT, although diverse VJ usage argued against such confounding for most clonotypes. In beta out-of-frame sequences, excess twin sharing was weaker, because having fewer shared sequences lowered the signal-to-noise ratio. Abundant cord blood beta clonotypes carried fewer insertions; young adult naive repertoires showed a weaker similar trend, while memory repertoires showed none. In monozygotic twins, out-of-frame TCR alpha sharing was systematically underestimated by recombination models, although the models agreed with sharing between unrelated individuals. Because the same donors could not be followed over many years, conclusions were based on cross-sectional statistical analysis.

Receptor libraries were prepared by 5' RACE. TCRdb names Illumina HiSeq 2000 as the instrument used. A universal primer binding site was introduced by template switching, and a unique molecular identifier was present in the final cDNA, enabling accurate counting of TCR cDNA molecules. Specific primers in the conserved constant-segment region were used to synthesize first-strand cDNA for TCR alpha and beta chains. Each cDNA library was double barcoded, with a SMART-Mk sample barcode plus Illumina barcodes, to control for contamination. TruSeq adapter sequences along with Illumina sample barcodes were introduced in two successive PCR steps. The TCR alpha and beta cDNA libraries were sequenced on the Illumina HiSeq platform using custom primers. In the authors' own workflow: MiGEC was used to process raw reads and extract unique molecular identifiers, and MiXCR was used to find CDR3 positions. Recombination models were inferred per individual with the repgenHMM and IGoR tools using an EM algorithm. Shared clonotype analysis was performed with the tcR package in R, normalizing sharing by the product of cloneset sizes. To study raw recombination free of thymic and clonal selection effects, out-of-frame nonproductive sequences were analyzed. TCRdb reworked the public reads: Q25 trimming with fastp, MiXCR clone assembly, productive beta chains retained. Here each entry gathers all rows of one CDR3 protein and keeps the most common genes and DNA. These V and J calls rely on TCRdb rather than the paper's analysis. Within this sample are around 490,000 distinct CDR3 sequences, with 20% to 25% of them counted one time only. The ten largest clonotypes hold approximately 0.49% of the sample.

All donors were healthy Caucasians. The twin cohort consisted of three pairs of female monozygotic twins, all aged roughly 18 to 30 years. Positive isolation kits from Invitrogen were used to isolate the CD4+ and CD8+ T cell populations. A further study also used this sample, focusing on yellow fever vaccine responses in identical twins. The other study reports the following: According to the authors, the vaccine-induced T cell response in identical twins seemed to be partly convergent and partly specific to each individual. Focusing on identical twins, the study followed the T cell clones that responded to the vaccine, and did so with precision.

Sequencing was performed on CD4+ T cells sorted from blood. The TCR comes from a woman aged 18-29 years in good health.

The base sequence is TGCAGTGCTAGAGATATGGCGGGAGGGTCCTACGAGCAGTACTTC. It translates to CSARDMAGGSYEQYF. This chain is built from TRBV20-1 and TRBJ2-7, with TRBD2 matching 9 junction bases. From the germline V gene (reference sequence), CDR1 is DFQATT and CDR2 is SNEGSKA. V is pruned by 0 bases and J by 1 base, leaving 4 bases of the junction without a gene match. The CDR3 goes from the cysteine to the phenylalanine over 15 residues. Only the CDR3 DNA is retained, 45 bases long and in frame from the first base.